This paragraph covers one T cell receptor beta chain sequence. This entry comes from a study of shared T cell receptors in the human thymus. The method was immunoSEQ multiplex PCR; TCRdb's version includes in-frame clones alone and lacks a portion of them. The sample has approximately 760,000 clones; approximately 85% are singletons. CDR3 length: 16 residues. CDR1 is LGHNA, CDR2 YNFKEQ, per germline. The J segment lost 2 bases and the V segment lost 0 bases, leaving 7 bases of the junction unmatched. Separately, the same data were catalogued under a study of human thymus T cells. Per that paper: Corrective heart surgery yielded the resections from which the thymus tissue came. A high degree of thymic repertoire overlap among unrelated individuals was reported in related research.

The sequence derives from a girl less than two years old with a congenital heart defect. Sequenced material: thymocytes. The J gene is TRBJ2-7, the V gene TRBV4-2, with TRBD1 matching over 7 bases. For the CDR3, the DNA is TGTGCCAGCAGCCAAGAAAAGGGGGCCCCGACCTACGAGCAGTACTTC. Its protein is CASSQEKGAPTYEQYF.